This T cell receptor (beta chain) is drawn from a study of long-term antiretroviral therapy in people with HIV. The assay, immunoSEQ v3.0, was run at survey level. Libraries were prepared by immunoSEQ multiplex PCR; TCRdb keeps only in-frame clonotypes and omits some of them. The sample shows tens of thousands of clones, approximately 81% of them seen only once. CDR1 is SGHTA and CDR2 is FQGTGA in the germline V gene. There are 16 residues in the CDR3. The germline V and J ends were trimmed by 4 bases and 1 base, with 15 bases remaining between them. This chain connects TRBV7-3 to TRBJ2-3; a possible D gene is TRBD1 (6 bases). The receptor was derived from a man aged 40-50 years with HIV. Sequencing was performed on unsorted PBMCs, taken about 5 years after starting antiretroviral therapy. CDR3 residues: CASSSSLQGGTDTQYF. In DNA, the CDR3 is TGTGCCAGCAGCTCCTCCCTACAGGGCGGCACAGATACGCAGTATTTT.